Listed here are 30 T cell receptor beta chains from one sample, sequenced in a study of T cells in Graves' hyperthyroidism and ophthalmopathy. Regions amplified from RNA transcripts were the TCR beta CDR3 regions. The TCR CDR3 first-round RT-PCR relied on the HTBI primer set. MiXCR, applied by TCRdb to the multiplex PCR reads, yields one record per CDR3 protein. The repertoire holds about half a million distinct CDR3 sequences, with less than 20% as singletons. The source material was blood. The receptors were sampled from a man aged 35 to 55 with Graves' ophthalmopathy.

Ten or more counts support this clonotype. The DNA for the CDR3 is TGCAGTGCTAGAGGCGGTGCGGGAGGGCCTGTGGATACGCAGTATTTT. Its protein is CSARGGAGGPVDTQYF. This chain uses TRBV20-1 with TRBJ2-3, with 9 bases lining up with TRBD2. CDR1 DFQATT and CDR2 SNEGSKA come from the germline V gene (reference sequence). Trimming removed 1 base from V and 6 bases from J; junction bases left unmatched: 11. This CDR3 has 16 amino acids.

There are many counts of this clonotype. The chain employs TRBV2 and TRBJ2-3; D might be TRBD1 or TRBD2, each matching 5 bases. Trimming stripped 2 bases from V and 6 bases from J, with 6 bases between. Germline loops: CDR1 SNHLY, CDR2 FYNNEI. The CDR3 spans 12 residues. CDR3 residues: CASSEWGDTQYF. Here the CDR3 DNA reads TGTGCCAGCAGTGAATGGGGGGATACGCAGTATTTT.

Only a few counts were recorded for this clonotype. The V and J genes are TRBV28 and TRBJ2-2, with 9 bases that match TRBD2. The CDR3 is made up of 15 amino acids. The trim removed 5 bases at V and 6 bases at J, leaving 7 bases unmatched. The germline V gene encodes CDR1 MDHEN and CDR2 SYDVKM. The CDR3 DNA follows: TGTGCCAGCAGTAAGCGTAGCGGGAGCCCCGGGGAGCTGTTTTTT. Translated, it gives CASSKRSGSPGELFF.

A few counts support this clonotype. This chain joins TRBV12-5 and TRBJ2-1, with TRBD2 matching over 7 bases. Germline V CDR1 and CDR2: LGHNT, FRNRAP. The CDR3 loop spans 12 amino acids. V shed 4 bases, J shed 9 bases, and the junction held 3 bases outside the gene matches. The DNA of the CDR3 is TGTGCTAGTGGTTACGGCGGGAGTGAGCAGTTCTTC. Amino acids: CASGYGGSEQFF.

This clonotype was detected ten times or more. The chain combines TRBV10-3 with TRBJ2-7, with no clear D. The CDR3 totals 14 residues. The germline CDR1 and CDR2 sequences are ENHRY and SYGVKD. V was pared by 3 bases and J by 6 bases, with 15 bases between. The CDR3 DNA follows: TGTGCCATCAGTGATCCCAGAATGTCGGGCGAGCAGTACTTC. It yields the protein CAISDPRMSGEQYF.

This clonotype was observed a handful of times. This chain links TRBV15 with TRBJ2-5, with D unresolved. With 8 bases removed from V and 2 bases from J, the gap between germline ends came to 12 bases. The germline V gene encodes CDR1 LNHNV and CDR2 YYDKDF (reference sequence). This CDR3 comprises 13 residues. The CDR3 region has the DNA TGTGCCACCGAGGAGTCTATGCAAGAGACCCAGTACTTC. It codes for CATEESMQETQYF.

Notes on this clonotype: Given a much more abundant clone one base away, this may be a read error. This chain links TRBV12-3 or TRBV12-4 with TRBJ1-2; D might be TRBD1 (6 bases). With 6 bases removed from V and 5 bases from J, the gap between germline ends came to 22 bases. This CDR3 is built from 16 residues. CDR3 nucleotides: TGTGCCAGCAGCTTAAGATGGCAGGGGCTGAGGTATGGCTACACCTTC. It is translated as CASSLRWQGLRYGYTF.

This clonotype has a count of ten or more. The V call is TRBV20-1, the J call TRBJ2-3; possibly TRBD2 for D (7 bases). Germline CDR1 is DFQATT and CDR2 is SNEGSKA (reference sequence). The CDR3 sequence is 17 residues long. V lost 4 bases, J lost 3 bases, and 23 bases lay in between. CDR3 DNA sequence: TGCAGTGCTAACCGAAGAAGTGGGGGGGGCAGGACAGATACGCAGTATTTT. It is translated as CSANRRSGGGRTDTQYF.

The chain couples TRBV11-2 to TRBJ1-5; a possible D gene is TRBD1 (5 bases). V shed 5 bases and J shed 1 base, with 12 bases lying between them. CDR1 and CDR2 (germline): SGHAT, FQNNGV. This CDR3 is 15 amino acids long. In DNA form, the CDR3 reads TGTGCCAGCAGCCTGACGGGGACCAGCAATCAGCCCCAGCATTTT. Residues: CASSLTGTSNQPQHF.

The table lists this clonotype with a few counts. This chain links TRBV7-8 with TRBJ2-5, with TRBD1 identical over 10 bases. Germline-derived CDR1 and CDR2 are SGHVS and FQNEAQ. V shed 4 bases and J 7 bases; nucleotides not matched to a gene: 15. The CDR3 loop spans 17 amino acids. CDR3: CASSSRQGAEGRGTQYF. The CDR3 nucleotides read TGTGCCAGCAGCTCTAGACAGGGGGCGGAGGGGAGAGGGACCCAGTACTTC.

This clonotype has just a few counts. At one boundary the junction diverges from the germline segment, which might be a read error. The rearrangement links TRBV20-1 to TRBJ2-1; either TRBD1 or TRBD2 may supply D (5 bases each). The CDR3 is 11 residues long. Germline CDR1 and CDR2: DFQATT and SNEGSKA (reference sequence). DNA for the CDR3: TGCAGTGCAAGAGGGCCAGGGCAGCAGTTCTTC. It encodes CSARGPGQQFF.

This clonotype was observed at least ten times. The V gene is TRBV27, the J gene TRBJ2-7, with TRBD2 matching 7 bases. Losses at the gene ends were 0 bases for V and 4 bases for J; bases not matched to a gene: 12. The CDR3 contains 17 residues. Germline V gene sequence: CDR1 MNHEY, CDR2 SMNVEV (reference sequence). This chain's CDR3 is CASSLSVGLGVPYEQYF. As DNA, the CDR3 is TGTGCCAGCAGTTTATCGGTAGGACTAGGGGTCCCTTACGAGCAGTACTTC.

The rearrangement joins TRBV13 to TRBJ2-7, with D possibly being TRBD2 (5 bases). This CDR3 is 12 amino acids long. Trimming took off 2 bases at V and 4 bases at J, with 6 bases between the two ends. CDR1 PRHDT and CDR2 FYEKMQ come from the germline V gene (reference sequence). DNA of the CDR3: TGTGCCAGCAGCTTAAAGCGGTACGAGCAGTACTTC. Translation: CASSLKRYEQYF.

The rearrangement joins TRBV10-1 to TRBJ2-1, with TRBD1 as a possible D gene (6 bases). V was cut by 3 bases and J by 7 bases, with 13 bases left in between. This CDR3 spans 14 amino acids. CDR1 and CDR2 from the germline V gene are WNHNN and SYGVQD (reference sequence). CDR3 sequence reads: CASSERGSSNEQFF. DNA of the CDR3: TGCGCCAGCAGTGAAAGGGGGAGTTCGAATGAGCAGTTCTTC.

This chain uses TRBV18 with TRBJ1-5; D is uncertain. Germline V CDR1 and CDR2: KGHSH, LQKENI. Trimming left V 2 bases short and J 7 bases short, with 12 bases between. This CDR3 has 14 residues. The CDR3 reads CASSPGREGQPQHF. The CDR3, as DNA: TGTGCCAGCTCACCAGGGCGCGAGGGCCAGCCCCAGCATTTT.

This clonotype was counted only a few times. The chain uses TRBV20-1 and TRBJ2-7; D not resolved. The CDR3 has 11 residues. Trimming pared 2 bases from V and 4 bases from J, leaving 6 bases between. Germline V gives CDR1 DFQATT, CDR2 SNEGSKA (reference sequence). The CDR3 DNA is TGCAGTGCTAGACTGGGATACGAGCAGTACTTC. Translation gives CSARLGYEQYF.

This clonotype showed up many times. The gene calls are TRBV11-2 and TRBJ1-1, with no clear D. Germline V CDR1 and CDR2: SGHAT, FQNNGV. V gave up 5 bases and J gave up 0 bases, with 13 bases separating them. CDR3 size: 15 residues. For the CDR3, the DNA is TGTGCCAGCAGCAAAAGACTTGAAGTGAACACTGAAGCTTTCTTT. Residues: CASSKRLEVNTEAFF.

The chain links TRBV9 to TRBJ2-5, with TRBD2 as a possible D gene (5 bases). CDR3 length equals 14 residues. Trimming removed 4 bases from V and 4 bases from J, with 14 bases in between. Germline values: CDR1 SGDLS, CDR2 YYNGEE. The chain's CDR3 is CASSPVGRVETQYF. For the CDR3, the DNA is TGTGCCAGCAGCCCAGTCGGGCGGGTAGAGACCCAGTACTTC.

The rearrangement links TRBV27 to TRBJ2-7, with 8 bases identical to TRBD1. Germline-derived CDR1 and CDR2 are MNHEY and SMNVEV (reference sequence). V lost 3 bases and J lost 3; bases outside the gene matches: 4. The CDR3 spans 14 residues. Here the CDR3 reads CASSFHDRGYEQYF. For the CDR3, the DNA is TGTGCCAGCAGTTTCCACGACAGGGGCTACGAGCAGTACTTC.

This rearrangement joins TRBV6-1 to TRBJ2-2; D not resolved. Trimming left V 1 base short and J 4 bases short, with 10 bases between. Looked up from germline, CDR1 is MNHNS and CDR2 is SASEGT. The CDR3 is made up of 15 amino acids. For the CDR3, the DNA is TGTGCCAGCAGTGAAGAGGCTCCGGGCACCGGGGAGCTGTTTTTT. This encodes CASSEEAPGTGELFF.

This clonotype was picked up many times. The chain is built from TRBV2 and TRBJ1-5; D gene ambiguous. Trimming stripped 5 bases from V and 3 bases from J, with 5 bases between. Germline values: CDR1 SNHLY, CDR2 FYNNEI. The CDR3 contains 12 residues. As DNA, the CDR3 is TGTGCCAGCAGTCTGGACAATCAGCCCCAGCATTTT. It translates to CASSLDNQPQHF.

The chain recombines TRBV2 with TRBJ2-1; no definite D call. The CDR3 sequence is 13 residues long. Germline-derived CDR1 and CDR2 are SNHLY and FYNNEI. V lost 8 bases and J 0 bases, leaving 8 bases between the germline ends. CDR3 sequence reads: CASGVSSYNEQFF. CDR3 nucleotide sequence: TGTGCCAGCGGTGTCTCCTCCTACAATGAGCAGTTCTTC.

The V and J genes are TRBV28 and TRBJ1-3; D is unclear. With 10 bases removed from V and 0 bases from J, the gap between germline ends came to 13 bases. The CDR3 sequence is 14 residues long. Germline values: CDR1 MDHEN, CDR2 SYDVKM. The CDR3 loop is CATIDRNSGNTIYF. CDR3 DNA sequence: TGTGCCACCATAGACCGGAACTCTGGAAACACCATATATTTT.

This clonotype was found a few times. The rearrangement links TRBV6-2 or TRBV6-3 to TRBJ2-3, with D possibly TRBD1 on 6 matching bases. Germline V lookup: CDR1 MNHEY, CDR2 SVGEGT. The CDR3 sequence is 20 residues long. The V gene lost 6 bases and the J gene lost 0 bases, with 28 bases spanning the gap. The CDR3 is CASSPIPRQVRRDSTDTQYF. The CDR3 DNA reads as TGTGCCAGCAGCCCGATACCTCGACAGGTACGACGTGATAGCACAGATACGCAGTATTTT.

The gene calls are TRBV9 and TRBJ2-1; the match to TRBD2 covers 12 bases. The CDR3 loop spans 16 amino acids. The germline gives CDR1 SGDLS, CDR2 YYNGEE. The V gene end was trimmed by 3 bases and the J gene end by 9 bases; junction bases not matched to a gene: 10. In DNA form, the CDR3 reads TGTGCCAGCAGCGATCGACTAGCGGGAGCGGAGGGTGAGCAGTTCTTC. It is translated as CASSDRLAGAEGEQFF.

This CDR3 is CASSYSRQLNTEAFF. CDR3 DNA: TGTGCCAGCAGTTACTCGCGACAGTTGAACACTGAAGCTTTCTTT. This chain uses TRBV6-5 with TRBJ1-1, with D perhaps matching TRBD1 (5 bases). The ends were cut back, 0 bases at V and 0 bases at J, with 8 bases in the middle. The CDR3 has 15 amino acids. Germline V lookup: CDR1 MNHEY, CDR2 SVGAGI.

This clonotype came up a few times. This sequence joins TRBV5-1 and TRBJ1-1, with a weak D call TRBD1 (5 bases). Germline V gene data show CDR1 as SGHRS and CDR2 as YFSETQ. The CDR3 totals 14 residues. V was shortened by 7 bases and J by 8 bases, with 21 bases between the two germline ends. The CDR3 sequence: CASARDENRGEAFF. The CDR3 region has the DNA TGCGCCAGCGCGAGGGACGAAAATCGCGGGGAAGCTTTCTTT.

This clonotype was counted only a few times. The gene calls are TRBV24-1 and TRBJ1-1; 8 nucleotides match TRBD1. The CDR3 has 16 amino acids. Losses at the gene ends were 3 bases for V and 1 base for J; bases not matched to a gene: 6. Germline CDR1 is KGHDR and CDR2 is SFDVKD. The CDR3 sequence is CATSDSAGGTNTEAFF. DNA for the CDR3: TGTGCCACCAGTGATAGCGCAGGGGGCACGAACACTGAAGCTTTCTTT.

This clonotype has only a few counts. This chain uses TRBV29-1 with TRBJ1-2; TRBD1 is a possible D gene (5 bases). Germline V gene data show CDR1 as SQVTM and CDR2 as ANQGSEA. The CDR3 has 12 amino acids. Trimming pared 4 bases from V and 4 bases from J, leaving 10 bases between. The CDR3 DNA reads TGCAGCGTTGTCGGGGGGTCCTATGGCTACACCTTC. Protein product: CSVVGGSYGYTF.

This clonotype was recorded at least ten times. The V call is TRBV18, the J call TRBJ2-1, with D hard to call. The length of the CDR3 is 13 residues. The V end lost 7 bases, the J end lost 0 bases, and 7 bases lay between the germline ends. Germline V gene lookup returns CDR1 KGHSH and CDR2 LQKENI. CDR3: CASLLSSYNEQFF. CDR3 sequence (DNA): TGTGCCAGCTTGCTGAGCTCCTACAATGAGCAGTTCTTC.